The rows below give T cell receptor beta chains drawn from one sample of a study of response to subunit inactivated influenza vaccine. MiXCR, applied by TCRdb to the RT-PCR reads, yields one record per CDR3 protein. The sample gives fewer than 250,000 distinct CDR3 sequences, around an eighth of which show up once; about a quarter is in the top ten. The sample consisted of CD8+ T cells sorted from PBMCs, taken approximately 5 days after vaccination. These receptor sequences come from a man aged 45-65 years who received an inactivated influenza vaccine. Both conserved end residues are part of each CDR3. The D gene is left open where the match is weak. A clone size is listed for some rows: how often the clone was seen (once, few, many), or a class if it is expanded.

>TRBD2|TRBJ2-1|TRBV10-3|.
TGTGCCGCCGGGACTAAGCGGGAGCTCTATGAGCAGTTCTTC
CAAGTKRELYEQFF
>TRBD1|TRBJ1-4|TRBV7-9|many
TGTGCCAGCAGCTATACAGGGGCTCCAACTAATGAAAAACTGTTTTTT
CASSYTGAPTNEKLFF
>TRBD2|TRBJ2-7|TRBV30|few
TGTGCCTATGACGGGACTAGCGAGTACTACGAGCAGTACTTC
CAYDGTSEYYEQYF
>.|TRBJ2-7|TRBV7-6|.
TGTGCCAGCAGCCCCAAGGACAGCTCCTACGAGCAGTACTTC
CASSPKDSSYEQYF
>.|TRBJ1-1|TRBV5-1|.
TGCGCCAGCAGCGGAGGCCCCTGGCAGGCCCTTTCGGGTGGTGGGAGCGGAGCTTTCTTT
CASSGGPWQALSGGGSGAFF
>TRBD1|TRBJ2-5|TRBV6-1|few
TGTGCCAGCAGGAGCCAACCGGGACAGGGGGCCCAAGAGACCCAGTACTTC
CASRSQPGQGAQETQYF
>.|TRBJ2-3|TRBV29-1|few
TGCAGCGTTCCGCATTGGCGGAACACAGATACGCAGTATTTT
CSVPHWRNTDTQYF
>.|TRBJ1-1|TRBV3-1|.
TGTGCCACCACCCACCAGGTCAAAGGGGGCACTGAAGCTTTCTTT
CATTHQVKGGTEAFF
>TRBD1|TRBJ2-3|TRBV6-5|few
TGTGCCAGCAGTTACGCAGGGGGAACAGATACGCAGTATTTT
CASSYAGGTDTQYF
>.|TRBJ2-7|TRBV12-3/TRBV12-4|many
TGTGCCAGCAGCCAGACTGCCTACGAGCAGTACTTC
CASSQTAYEQYF
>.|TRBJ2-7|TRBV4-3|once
TGCGCCAGCAGCCCAGCTAGGGGTTACGAGCACTACTTC
CASSPARGYEHYF
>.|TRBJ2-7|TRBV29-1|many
TGCAGCGTTTTATTGGTGGGCACGAGCTCCTACGAGCAGTACTTC
CSVLLVGTSSYEQYF
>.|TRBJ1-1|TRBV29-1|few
TGCAGCGTCCACATCACTGAAGCTTTCTTT
CSVHITEAFF
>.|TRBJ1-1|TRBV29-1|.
TGCAGCGCCGAAGGGGGAACGAGCACTGAAGCTTTCTTT
CSAEGGTSTEAFF
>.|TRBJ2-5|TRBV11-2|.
TGTGCCAGCAGCCATGGGAAAGACGCGTACCAGTACCAAGAGACCCAGTACTTC
CASSHGKDAYQYQETQYF
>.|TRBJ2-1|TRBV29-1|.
TGCAGCGTTGCAGGGTCCGGTGAGCAGTTCTTC
CSVAGSGEQFF
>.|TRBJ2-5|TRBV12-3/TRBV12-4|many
TGTGCCAGCAAGGGCTACCAAGAGACCCAGTACTTC
CASKGYQETQYF
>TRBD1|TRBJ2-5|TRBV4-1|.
TGCGCCAGCAGCCTCCTGACAGGGACGGAGACCCAGTACTTC
CASSLLTGTETQYF
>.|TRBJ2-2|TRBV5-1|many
TGCGCCAGCAGCTTGGGACCGAACACCGGGGAGCTGTTTTTT
CASSLGPNTGELFF
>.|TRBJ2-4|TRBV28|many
TGTGCCAGCAGTTTAGCCCCCGGGGCCGATAACATTCAGTACTTC
CASSLAPGADNIQYF
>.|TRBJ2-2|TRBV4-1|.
TGCGCCAGCAGCCAAGCCCCCGGGGAGCTGTTTTTT
CASSQAPGELFF
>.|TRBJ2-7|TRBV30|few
TGTGCCCTCCAGGAATGGGCCTCCTACGAGCAGTACTTC
CALQEWASYEQYF
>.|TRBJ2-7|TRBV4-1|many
TGCGCCAGCAGCCAAGTAGGAGGGCTAGCCTACGAGCAGTACTTC
CASSQVGGLAYEQYF
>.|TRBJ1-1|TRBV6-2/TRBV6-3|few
TGTGCCAGCAGAGGGACAATTGAAGCTTTCTTT
CASRGTIEAFF
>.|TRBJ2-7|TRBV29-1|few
TGCAGCGTTGAAGGAATCACGACCCCGGGACAACCATACGAGCAGTACTTC
CSVEGITTPGQPYEQYF
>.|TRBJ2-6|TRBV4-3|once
TGCGCCAGCAGCCATGAGGGACCTCGCTCTGGGGCCAACGTCCTGACTTTC
CASSHEGPRSGANVLTF